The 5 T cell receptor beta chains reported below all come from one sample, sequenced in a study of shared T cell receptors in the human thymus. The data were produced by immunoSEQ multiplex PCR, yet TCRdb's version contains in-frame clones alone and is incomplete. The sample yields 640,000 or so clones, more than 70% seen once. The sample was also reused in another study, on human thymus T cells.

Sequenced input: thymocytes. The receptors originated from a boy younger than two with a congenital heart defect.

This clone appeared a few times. The CDR3 bases are TGTGCCAGCAGCTTAGATAGTCCGGGACAGGGCACTGAAAAACTGTTTTTT. It yields the protein CASSLDSPGQGTEKLFF. This chain links TRBV11-2 with TRBJ1-4, with 9 bases fitting TRBD1. Germline CDR1 reads SGHAT; CDR2 reads FQNNGV. The CDR3 contains 17 residues. V lost 0 bases to trimming and J lost 7 bases; unmatched junction nucleotides: 9.

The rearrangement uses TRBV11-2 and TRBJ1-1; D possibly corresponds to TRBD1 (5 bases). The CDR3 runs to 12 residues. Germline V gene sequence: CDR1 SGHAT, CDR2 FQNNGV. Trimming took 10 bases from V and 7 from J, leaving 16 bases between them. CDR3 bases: TGTGCCAACTTTACAGGTTTCGGTGAAGCTTTCTTT. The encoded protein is CANFTGFGEAFF.

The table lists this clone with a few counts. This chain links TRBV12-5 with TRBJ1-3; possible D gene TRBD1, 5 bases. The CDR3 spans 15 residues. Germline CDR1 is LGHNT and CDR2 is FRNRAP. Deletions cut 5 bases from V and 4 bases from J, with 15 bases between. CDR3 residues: CASGPAGESGNTIYF. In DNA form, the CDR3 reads TGTGCTAGTGGTCCGGCGGGGGAATCCGGAAACACCATATATTTT.

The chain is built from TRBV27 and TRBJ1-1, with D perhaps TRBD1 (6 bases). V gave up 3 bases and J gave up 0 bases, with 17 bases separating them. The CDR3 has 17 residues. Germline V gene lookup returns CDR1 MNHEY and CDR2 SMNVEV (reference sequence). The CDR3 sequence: CASSLKTGGPLNTEAFF. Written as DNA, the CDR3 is TGTGCCAGCAGTTTGAAGACGGGGGGGCCCTTGAACACTGAAGCTTTCTTT.

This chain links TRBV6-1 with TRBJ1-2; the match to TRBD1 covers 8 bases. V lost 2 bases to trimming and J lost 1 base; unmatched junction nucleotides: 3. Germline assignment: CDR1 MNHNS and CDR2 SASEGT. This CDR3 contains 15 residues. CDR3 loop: CASSERQGINYGYTF. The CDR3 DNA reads TGTGCCAGCAGTGAAAGACAGGGGATTAACTATGGCTACACCTTC.